This is a list of T cell receptor beta chains from one sample in a study of T cell responses to AZD1222 COVID-19 vaccine. Profiling relied on immunoSEQ multiplex PCR, and the TCRdb table lists in-frame clones only, not all of them. The sample lists 100,000 or so clones; 82% were seen once. The sample here was peripheral blood, taken on day 0 of AZD1222 vaccination. Receptors were obtained from an adult in good health. CDR3s include the opening cysteine and the closing phenylalanine or tryptophan. A D gene is named only where the DNA matches it firmly. Expanded clones are given a class, and other clones once, few, many or no size at all.

J | D | size | V | CDR3 | DNA
TRBJ1-2 | . | . | TRBV19 | CAGQSSNYGYTF | TGTGCCGGCCAGAGTTCTAACTATGGCTACACCTTC
TRBJ1-6 | . | . | TRBV7-9 | CASSLPAGGALHF | TGTGCCAGCAGCTTACCCGCCGGGGGCGCCCTCCACTTT
TRBJ1-2 | . | . | TRBV27 | CASSPRAFLRYGYTF | TGTGCCAGCAGTCCCCGGGCCTTCCTACGCTATGGCTACACCTTC
TRBJ1-1 | . | . | TRBV19 | CASSQRQKRNTEAFF | TGTGCCAGTAGCCAGAGACAGAAGAGGAACACTGAAGCTTTCTTT
TRBJ2-5 | TRBD1 | . | TRBV24-1 | CATSDGRQGLGPQETQYF | TGTGCCACCAGTGATGGCCGACAGGGGCTGGGGCCCCAAGAGACCCAGTACTTC
TRBJ2-3 | . | . | TRBV6-5 | CASTIPGTDTQYF | TGTGCCAGCACGATCCCTGGGACAGATACGCAGTATTTT
TRBJ1-6 | . | . | TRBV5-6 | CASSVEGDRDWNSPLHF | TGTGCCAGCAGTGTAGAGGGCGACAGAGACTGGAATTCACCCCTCCACTTT
TRBJ2-5 | . | . | TRBV2 | CASSLDRETQYF | TGTGCCAGCAGCCTGGACAGAGAGACCCAGTACTTC
TRBJ1-1 | TRBD1 | . | TRBV6-5 | CASRPPPGQGTEAFF | TGTGCCAGCAGGCCCCCCCCGGGACAGGGAACTGAAGCTTTCTTT
TRBJ1-1 | . | . | TRBV4-1 | CASSPSVNTEAFF | TGCGCCAGCAGCCCAAGCGTAAACACTGAAGCTTTCTTT
TRBJ1-6 | . | few | TRBV9 | CASSTRPNSPLHF | TGTGCCAGCAGCACCCGACCGAATTCACCCCTCCACTTT
TRBJ2-7 | TRBD2 | . | TRBV18 | CASSPFASGGAVVYEQYF | TGTGCCAGCTCACCATTTGCTAGCGGGGGGGCCGTTGTCTACGAGCAGTACTTC
TRBJ1-5 | . | . | TRBV19 | CASTQFLNQPQHF | TGTGCCAGTACACAGTTTCTCAATCAGCCCCAGCATTTT
TRBJ2-7 | TRBD2 | . | TRBV5-8 | CASSFPLTSGGANEQYF | TGTGCCAGCAGCTTTCCCCTGACTAGCGGGGGGGCTAATGAGCAGTACTTC
TRBJ1-2 | . | . | TRBV19 | CASSLGGGYTF | TGTGCCAGTAGTTTAGGCGGTGGCTACACCTTC
TRBJ2-1 | . | . | TRBV12-3/TRBV12-4 | CASSLRTPYEQFF | TGTGCCAGCAGTTTACGGACTCCATATGAGCAGTTCTTC
TRBJ2-2 | TRBD1 | . | TRBV18 | CASSPPLLDRYTGELFF | TGTGCCAGCTCACCACCTCTATTGGACAGGTACACCGGGGAGCTGTTTTTT
TRBJ1-4 | . | . | TRBV6-5 | CASSNNEKLFF | TGTGCCAGCAGTAATAATGAAAAACTGTTTTTT
TRBJ2-1 | TRBD1 | . | TRBV19 | CASSDRGLGNEQFF | TGTGCCAGTTCCGACAGGGGGCTAGGCAATGAGCAGTTCTTC
TRBJ2-5 | TRBD1 | . | TRBV11-3 | CASSLGGQGRKETQYF | TGTGCCAGCAGCTTAGGCGGACAGGGACGGAAAGAGACCCAGTACTTC
TRBJ1-1 | TRBD1 | . | TRBV2 | CASSTRTGVVTEAFF | TGTGCCAGCAGTACCAGGACAGGGGTTGTCACTGAAGCTTTCTTT
TRBJ1-1 | . | . | TRBV3-1/TRBV3-2 | CASSPTPLGNTEAFF | TGTGCCAGCAGCCCTACGCCCTTAGGGAACACTGAAGCTTTCTTT
TRBJ2-3 | . | . | TRBV18 | CASSPASTDTQYF | TGTGCCAGCTCACCGGCGAGCACAGATACGCAGTATTTT
TRBJ2-2 | . | few | TRBV5-5 | CASSLGNPTGELFF | TGTGCCAGCAGCTTGGGGAACCCCACCGGGGAGCTGTTTTTT
TRBJ2-5 | . | . | TRBV6-7 | CASSYSIAPRQETQYF | TGTGCCAGCAGTTACTCGATCGCCCCACGCCAAGAGACCCAGTACTTC
TRBJ2-3 | TRBD1 | . | TRBV18 | CASSPGDRGTGTQYF | TGTGCCAGCTCACCGGGGGACAGGGGGACGGGTACGCAGTATTTT
TRBJ2-2 | . | . | TRBV19 | CATQRAQSHTGELFF | TGTGCCACCCAGAGGGCACAATCTCACACCGGGGAGCTGTTTTTT
TRBJ1-2 | . | . | TRBV7-9 | CASSFSETGANYGYTF | TGTGCCAGCAGCTTCTCTGAGACAGGAGCTAACTATGGCTACACCTTC
TRBJ1-2 | . | . | TRBV5-1 | CASSLIGDTYGYTF | TGCGCCAGCAGCTTGATCGGAGACACCTATGGCTACACCTTC
TRBJ1-1 | . | . | TRBV7-9 | CASSLLGGEGPNTEAFF | TGTGCCAGCAGCTTACTTGGAGGTGAGGGGCCTAACACTGAAGCTTTCTTT
TRBJ1-6 | TRBD1 | . | TRBV5-1 | CASSADRAPSPLHF | TGCGCCAGCAGCGCGGACAGGGCGCCGTCACCCCTCCACTTT
TRBJ2-2 | TRBD1 | . | TRBV6-1 | CASNRTGKGRELFF | TGTGCCAGCAACCGGACAGGGAAGGGCCGGGAGCTGTTTTTT
TRBJ1-2 | . | once | TRBV29-1 | CSVGQAGGYTF | TGCAGCGTTGGGCAGGCGGGCGGCTACACCTTC
TRBJ1-1 | . | . | TRBV19 | CASSIYRSKASEAFF | TGTGCCAGTAGTATATATCGTTCTAAGGCCTCTGAAGCTTTCTTT
TRBJ1-6 | . | . | TRBV6-5 | CASSWGSGDSPLHF | TGTGCCAGCAGTTGGGGAAGTGGGGATTCACCCCTCCACTTT
TRBJ1-2 | TRBD1 | . | TRBV4-1 | CASRPTILRDRGVRGYTF | TGCGCCAGCAGACCAACCATACTCCGGGACAGGGGAGTACGGGGCTACACCTTC
TRBJ1-5 | TRBD1 | . | TRBV5-6 | CASSSQTGTNQPQHF | TGTGCCAGCAGCTCCCAGACAGGGACCAATCAGCCCCAGCATTTT
TRBJ2-5 | . | . | TRBV10-3 | CATGPGQETQYF | TGTGCCACTGGCCCGGGGCAAGAGACCCAGTACTTC
TRBJ1-2 | . | . | TRBV5-1 | CASSLDRDYGYTF | TGCGCCAGCAGCTTGGACAGGGACTATGGCTACACCTTC
TRBJ2-1 | . | . | TRBV9 | CASSLAGHNEQFF | TGTGCCAGCAGCTTAGCTGGGCACAATGAGCAGTTCTTC
TRBJ2-1 | TRBD1 | . | TRBV5-1 | CASSLSGTAYNEQFF | TGCGCCAGCAGCTTGTCCGGGACAGCCTACAATGAGCAGTTCTTC
TRBJ2-2 | . | . | TRBV3-1/TRBV3-2 | CASSQEGAGIGENTGELFF | TGTGCCAGCAGCCAAGAAGGCGCGGGGATTGGAGAGAACACCGGGGAGCTGTTTTTT
TRBJ2-7 | . | . | TRBV6-1 | CASSEEWTVSYEQYF | TGTGCCAGCAGTGAAGAATGGACAGTCTCCTACGAGCAGTACTTC
TRBJ2-1 | TRBD1 | . | TRBV24-1 | CATSGQGVNEQFF | TGTGCCACCAGTGGACAGGGGGTCAATGAGCAGTTCTTC
TRBJ2-1 | TRBD2 | . | TRBV5-1 | CASRRSSGGANRLFEQFF | TGCGCCAGCAGGAGGTCTAGCGGGGGGGCCAACCGCCTTTTTGAGCAGTTCTTC